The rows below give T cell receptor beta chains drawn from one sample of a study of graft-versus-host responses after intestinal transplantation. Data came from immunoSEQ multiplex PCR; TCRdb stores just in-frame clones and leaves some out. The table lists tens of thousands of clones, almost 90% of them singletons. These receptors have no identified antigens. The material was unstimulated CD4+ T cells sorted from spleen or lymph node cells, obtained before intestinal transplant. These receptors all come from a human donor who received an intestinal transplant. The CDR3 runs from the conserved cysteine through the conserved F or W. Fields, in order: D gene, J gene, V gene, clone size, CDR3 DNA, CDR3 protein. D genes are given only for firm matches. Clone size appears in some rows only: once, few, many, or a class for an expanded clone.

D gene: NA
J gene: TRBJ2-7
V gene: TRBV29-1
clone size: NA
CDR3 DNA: TGCAGCGTTAGTACACAACCGCTGACCTACGAGCAGTACTTC
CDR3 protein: CSVSTQPLTYEQYF

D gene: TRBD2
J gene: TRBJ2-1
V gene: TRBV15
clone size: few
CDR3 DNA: TGTGCCACCAGCAGAGCCTTAGGGACTAGTAAGTTCTTC
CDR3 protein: CATSRALGTSKFF

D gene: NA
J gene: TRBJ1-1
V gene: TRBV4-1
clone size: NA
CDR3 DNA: TGCGCCAGCAGCCAAGGGACCCTGGGGCCCACTGAAGCTTTCTTT
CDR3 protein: CASSQGTLGPTEAFF

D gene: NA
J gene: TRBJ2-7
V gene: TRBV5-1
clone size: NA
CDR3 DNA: TGCGCCAGCAACTCTGGAGGGGGGGGCCTCTACGAGCAGTACTTC
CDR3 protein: CASNSGGGGLYEQYF

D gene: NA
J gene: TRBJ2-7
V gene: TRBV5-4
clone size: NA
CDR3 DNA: TGTGCCAGCAGCTTGGGTGGAGGCCCGAGCTCCTACGAGCAGTACTTC
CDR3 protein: CASSLGGGPSSYEQYF

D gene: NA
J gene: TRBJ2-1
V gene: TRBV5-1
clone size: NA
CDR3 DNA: TGCGCCAGCAGCCCCCCCGGGGGTTACAATGAGCAGTTCTTC
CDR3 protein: CASSPPGGYNEQFF

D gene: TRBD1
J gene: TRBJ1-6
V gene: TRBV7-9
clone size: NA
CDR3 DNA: TGTGCCAGCAGCTCCAGGGGGGCCTCCTATAATTCACCCCTCCACTTT
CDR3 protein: CASSSRGASYNSPLHF

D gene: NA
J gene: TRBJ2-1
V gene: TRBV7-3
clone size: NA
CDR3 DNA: TGTGCCAGCAGTGGGGGGAGTTCCTACAATGAGCAGTTCTTC
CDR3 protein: CASSGGSSYNEQFF

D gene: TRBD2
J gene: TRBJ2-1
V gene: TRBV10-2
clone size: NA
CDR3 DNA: TGCGCCAGCACCCCCCTAGCGGGGGGGCCTGGTGGCAATGAGCAGTTCTTC
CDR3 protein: CASTPLAGGPGGNEQFF

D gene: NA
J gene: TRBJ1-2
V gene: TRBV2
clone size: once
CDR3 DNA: TGTGCCAGCAGCGAAAAATTGGCACAGAGTAGAGGCTACACCTTC
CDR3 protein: CASSEKLAQSRGYTF

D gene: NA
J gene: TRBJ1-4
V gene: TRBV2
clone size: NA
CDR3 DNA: TGTGCCAGCAGGTTTCAGGGTCGGGATGAAAAACTGTTTTTT
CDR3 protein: CASRFQGRDEKLFF

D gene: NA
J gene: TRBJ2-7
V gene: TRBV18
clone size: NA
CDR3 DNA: TGTGCCAGTGGGGGCACGGACTCCTACGAGCAGTACTTC
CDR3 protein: CASGGTDSYEQYF

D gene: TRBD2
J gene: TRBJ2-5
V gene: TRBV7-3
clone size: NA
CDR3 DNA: TGTGCCAGCAGCTCACCCGTAGCGGGGGGGCGGGAGACCCAGTACTTC
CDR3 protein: CASSSPVAGGRETQYF

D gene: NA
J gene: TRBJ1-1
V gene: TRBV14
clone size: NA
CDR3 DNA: TGTGCCAGCAGCCCCCTGGGGCAGAACCTCATGAACACTGAAGCTTTCTTT
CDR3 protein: CASSPLGQNLMNTEAFF

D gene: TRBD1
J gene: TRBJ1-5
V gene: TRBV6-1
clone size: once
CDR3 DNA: TGTGCCAGCAGTGAATCGGACAGGGATAATCAGCCCCAGCATTTT
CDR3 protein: CASSESDRDNQPQHF

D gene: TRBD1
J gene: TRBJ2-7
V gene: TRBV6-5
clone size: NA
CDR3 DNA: TGTGCCAGCAGTTCGGGACAGTCCTACGAGCAGTACTTC
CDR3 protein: CASSSGQSYEQYF

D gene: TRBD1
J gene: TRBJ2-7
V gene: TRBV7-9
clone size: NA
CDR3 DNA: TGTGCCAGCAGCTTAGCGAGAGGACAGGGGGTTTACGAGCAGTACTTC
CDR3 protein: CASSLARGQGVYEQYF

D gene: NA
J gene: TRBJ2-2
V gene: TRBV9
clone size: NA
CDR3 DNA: TGTGCCAGCAGCGTGGACCGGGGTATCACCGGGGAGCTGTTTTTT
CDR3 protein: CASSVDRGITGELFF

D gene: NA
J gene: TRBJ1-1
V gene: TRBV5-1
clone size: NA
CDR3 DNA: TGCGCCAGCAGCTTAGGGTCCATCGGTGGGGCCGCAAACACTGAAGCTTTCTTT
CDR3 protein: CASSLGSIGGAANTEAFF

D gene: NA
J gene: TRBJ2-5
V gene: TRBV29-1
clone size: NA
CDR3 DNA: TGCAGCGTTGACGAACCCTTCCTCCGGGACAACGAACAGCAAGAGACCCAGTACTTC
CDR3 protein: CSVDEPFLRDNEQQETQYF

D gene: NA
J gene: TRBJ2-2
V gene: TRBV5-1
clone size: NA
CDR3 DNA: TGCGCCAGCAGCTCACAAGGGGTCGCGAACACCGGGGAGCTGTTTTTT
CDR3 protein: CASSSQGVANTGELFF

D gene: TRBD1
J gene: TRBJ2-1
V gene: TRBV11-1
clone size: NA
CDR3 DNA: TGTGCCAGCAGCAAGGGGACAGCCGATGAGCAGTTCTTC
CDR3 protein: CASSKGTADEQFF

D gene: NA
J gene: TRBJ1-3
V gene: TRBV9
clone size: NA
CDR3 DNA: TGTGCCAGCAGCGTAAGGCAGGCCGACTCTGGAAACACCATATATTTT
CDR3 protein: CASSVRQADSGNTIYF

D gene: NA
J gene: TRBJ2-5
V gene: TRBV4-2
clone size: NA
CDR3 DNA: TGTGCCAGCAGCCAAGTGGGAGCCTCCGATCAAGAGACCCAGTACTTC
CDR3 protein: CASSQVGASDQETQYF

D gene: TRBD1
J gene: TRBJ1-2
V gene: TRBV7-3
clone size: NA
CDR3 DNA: TGTGCCAGCAGCCCGACAGGGGGCAGGTATGGCTACACCTTC
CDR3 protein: CASSPTGGRYGYTF

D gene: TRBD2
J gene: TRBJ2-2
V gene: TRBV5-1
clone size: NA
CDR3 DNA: TGCGCCACTCGGGAGATAGCGGGGACCGCCGGGGAGCTGTTTTTT
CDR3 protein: CATREIAGTAGELFF

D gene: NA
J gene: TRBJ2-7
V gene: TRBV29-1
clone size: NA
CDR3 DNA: TGCAGCGTTGGGCAGTCCTACGAGCAGTACTTC
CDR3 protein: CSVGQSYEQYF

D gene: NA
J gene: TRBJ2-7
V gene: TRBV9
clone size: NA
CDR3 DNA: TGTGCCAGCAGCGCCCACGGCTCCTACGAGCAGTACTTC
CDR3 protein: CASSAHGSYEQYF

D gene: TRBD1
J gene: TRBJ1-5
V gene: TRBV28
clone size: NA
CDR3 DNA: TGTGCCAGCAGTTTCGGGGACAGGGGCCCAGGTCAGCCCCAGCATTTT
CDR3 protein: CASSFGDRGPGQPQHF

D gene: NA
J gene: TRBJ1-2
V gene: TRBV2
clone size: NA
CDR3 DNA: TGTGCCAGCAGTGCGGACAGTGCCAACTATGGCTACACCTTC
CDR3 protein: CASSADSANYGYTF

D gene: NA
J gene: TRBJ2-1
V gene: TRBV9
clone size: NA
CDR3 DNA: TGTGCCAGCAGCGTACGGCTAGGGGGTGTCAATGAGCAGTTCTTC
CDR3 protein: CASSVRLGGVNEQFF

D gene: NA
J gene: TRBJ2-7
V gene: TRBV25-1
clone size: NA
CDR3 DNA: TGTGCCAGCAGTATAGGGGCCTACGAGCAGTACTTC
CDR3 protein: CASSIGAYEQYF

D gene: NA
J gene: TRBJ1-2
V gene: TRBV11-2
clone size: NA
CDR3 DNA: TGTGCCAGCAGCTTGGAGGCGATTGCGGGGGGCTATGGCTACACCTTC
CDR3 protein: CASSLEAIAGGYGYTF